These 14 T cell receptor beta chains came from one sample sequenced in a study of CD8 T cells in Susac syndrome. With random hexamers, reverse transcription was performed on roughly 0.5 to 1 ug of RNA. TCRdb called the immunoSEQ multiplex PCR reads again in MiXCR, with one record for every CDR3 protein. This sample has hundreds of thousands of distinct CDR3 sequences, with 80% to 95% found just once. The sample was CD4+ T cells from PBMCs. These receptors all come from a human donor with multiple sclerosis.

The chain couples TRBV25-1 to TRBJ2-2, with D possibly called TRBD1 or TRBD2 (5 bases each). Trimming removed 6 bases from V and 2 bases from J, with 13 bases in between. This CDR3 comprises 15 residues. Germline-derived CDR1 and CDR2 are MGHDK and SYGVNS. The CDR3 sequence: CASRFGGANTGELFF. Written as DNA, the CDR3 is TGTGCCAGCAGGTTTGGGGGAGCCAACACCGGGGAGCTGTTTTTT.

The chain uses TRBV12-3 or TRBV12-4 and TRBJ1-2; TRBD1 matches at 9 bases. CDR3 length: 15 amino acids. With V trimmed by 3 bases and J by 7 bases, 9 bases remained unmatched. CDR3 loop: CASSFSSGQGSGYTF. Written as DNA, the CDR3 is TGTGCCAGCAGTTTCAGCTCGGGACAGGGTAGTGGCTACACCTTC.

The chain recombines TRBV19 with TRBJ1-1, with 7 bases identical to TRBD1. Germline loops: CDR1 LNHDA, CDR2 SQIVND (reference sequence). The CDR3 length is 12 residues. Unmatched junction bases numbered 5, after V lost 6 bases and J lost 7 bases. CDR3 protein: CASRMRDSEAFF. CDR3 nucleotides: TGTGCCAGTAGGATGCGGGACAGTGAAGCTTTCTTT.

V gene TRBV5-1 combines with J gene TRBJ1-5; D not resolved. Germline loops: CDR1 SGHRS, CDR2 YFSETQ. The CDR3 totals 13 residues. The germline V and J ends were trimmed by 1 base and 7 bases, with 9 bases remaining between them. The CDR3 region is CASSLFPEQPQHF. Here the CDR3 DNA reads TGCGCCAGCAGCTTGTTTCCGGAGCAGCCCCAGCATTTT.

Comment on this clonotype: The junction and the germline gene differ at one end; a read error may be behind it. This chain uses TRBV12-5 with TRBJ1-1; D is uncertain. CDR3 size: 13 residues. The germline V gene encodes CDR1 LGHNT and CDR2 FRNRAP. In nucleotides, the CDR3 is TGTGCTAGTGGTTTGGAGCCGAACACTGAAGCCTTCTTT. The encoded protein is CASGLEPNTEAFF. Variable domain in full (rest from reference TRBV12-5 and TRBJ1-1): DARVTQTPRHKVTEMGQEVTMRCQPILGHNTVFWYRQTMMQGLELLAYFRNRAPLDDSGMPKDRFSAEMPDATLATLKIQPSEPRDSAVYFCASGLEPNTEAFFGQGTRLTVV.

CDR3 region: CASSLGGQGSGGYTF. DNA for the CDR3: TGTGCCAGCAGCTTAGGGGGACAGGGGTCTGGCGGCTACACCTTC. This sequence joins TRBV7-6 and TRBJ1-2, with TRBD1 matching over 10 bases. Unmatched junction bases numbered 7, after V lost 1 base and J lost 8 bases. Germline V gives CDR1 SGHVS, CDR2 FNYEAQ. This CDR3 region has 15 residues.

V gene TRBV25-1 combines with J gene TRBJ2-3, with 8 positions matching TRBD2. The CDR3 contains 17 residues. In germline, CDR1 is MGHDK, CDR2 SYGVNS. Losses at the gene ends were 6 bases for V and 0 bases for J; bases not matched to a gene: 11. This chain's CDR3 is CASSPPTGTRSTDTQYF. Here the CDR3 DNA reads TGTGCCAGCAGCCCCCCGACCGGGACTAGAAGCACAGATACGCAGTATTTT.

The rearrangement uses TRBV27 and TRBJ2-2; no firm D call. V lost 5 bases to trimming and J lost 3 bases, with 4 bases between them. This CDR3 has 12 residues. Germline CDR1 is MNHEY and CDR2 is SMNVEV (reference sequence). The CDR3 protein is CASSGYTGELFF. CDR3 DNA: TGTGCCAGCAGTGGGTACACCGGGGAGCTGTTTTTT.

The chain employs TRBV7-3 and TRBJ2-1; 9 bases map to TRBD2. Germline CDR1 is SGHTA and CDR2 is FQGTGA. There are 16 residues in the CDR3. Trimming took 5 bases from V and 0 from J; bases not matched to a gene: 5. The CDR3, as DNA: TGTGCCAGCAGCGTGACTAGCGGCCACTCCTACAATGAGCAGTTCTTC. Protein: CASSVTSGHSYNEQFF. Full variable domain (outside the CDR3, taken from reference TRBV7-3 and TRBJ2-1): GAGVSQTPSNKVTEKGKYVELRCDPISGHTALYWYRQSLGQGPEFLIYFQGTGAADDSGLPNDRFFAVRPEGSVSTLKIQRTERGDSAVYLCASSVTSGHSYNEQFFGPGTRLTVL.

V is TRBV18 and J is TRBJ1-3; D is unresolved. V was cut by 3 bases and J by 0 bases, with 12 bases left in between. This CDR3 comprises 16 residues. CDR1 and CDR2 (germline): KGHSH, LQKENI. The CDR3 sequence is CASSPRPPSSGNTIYF. The CDR3 nucleotides are TGTGCCAGCTCACCGCGTCCTCCCAGCTCTGGAAACACCATATATTTT.

V is TRBV5-6 and J is TRBJ2-1, with D possibly TRBD1 on 9 matching bases. V was shortened by 4 bases and J by 10 bases, with 24 bases between the two germline ends. The germline V gene encodes CDR1 SGHDT and CDR2 YYEEEE. This CDR3 spans 16 amino acids. CDR3 residues: CASSKPGQGLVGEQFF. CDR3 DNA: TGTGCCAGCAGCAAACCGGGACAGGGACTAGTAGGCGAGCAGTTCTTC.

The rearrangement joins TRBV3-1 to TRBJ1-1; D is possibly TRBD1 (6 bases). This CDR3 is built from 12 residues. V was trimmed by 6 bases and J by 11 bases, leaving 16 bases between them. The germline CDR1 and CDR2 sequences are LGHDT and YNNKEL (reference sequence). As DNA, the CDR3 is TGTGCCAGCAGTTGGGGGGGGCTAAGGGCTTTCTTT. Its protein product is CASSWGGLRAFF.

The chain combines TRBV30 with TRBJ2-1, with D possibly TRBD1 on 7 matching bases. CDR1 is GTSNPN, CDR2 SVGIG, per germline (reference sequence). The CDR3 loop spans 13 amino acids. Trimming shortened V by 5 bases and J by 2 bases, and 10 bases separated the two germline ends. DNA for the CDR3: TGTGCCTGGGCGGGGACAGCCTACAATGAGCAGTTCTTC. It codes for CAWAGTAYNEQFF.

This chain connects TRBV20-1 to TRBJ2-1; 12 nucleotides align to TRBD2. Germline lookup yields CDR1 DFQATT and CDR2 SNEGSKA (reference sequence). With V trimmed by 3 bases and J by 6 bases, 6 bases remained unmatched. The CDR3 contains 15 residues. CDR3 sequence reads: CSASLTSGSSNEQFF. The CDR3 DNA sequence: TGCAGTGCTAGCTTGACTAGCGGGAGCAGCAATGAGCAGTTCTTC.